This T cell receptor (beta chain) is drawn from a study of identical twins. The study's findings and limits: Twins showed weaker excess sharing in their beta out-of-frame sequences.

This clonotype turned up a few times. What it binds is unknown. TCRdb processed the 5' RACE reads anew with MiXCR; each CDR3 protein has one entry. The table includes about 660,000 distinct CDR3 sequences, over 8.5% detected once. The sample was also linked to a second study, of yellow fever vaccine responses in identical twins.

Sequenced sample: PBMCs. This TCR was recovered from a woman younger than 30 in good health.

The CDR3 region is CASGGRGNGYTF. Here the CDR3 DNA reads TGTGCCAGCGGGGGGAGGGGAAATGGCTACACCTTC. This chain connects TRBV28 to TRBJ1-2; tentative D call: TRBD1 (5 bases). CDR1 MDHEN and CDR2 SYDVKM come from the germline V gene. The V end was cut by 8 bases, the J end by 6 bases, with 13 bases between. The CDR3 sequence is 12 residues long.